The sample holds many counts of the clone carrying this T cell receptor beta chain. Template material for amplifying TCR beta CDR3 regions consisted of RNA transcripts. First-round RT-PCR of the TCR CDR3 relied on the HTBI primer set. Using its own MiXCR run on the multiplex PCR reads, TCRdb lists one record per CDR3 protein. The sample has about 400,000 distinct CDR3 sequences, roughly an eighth seen once; the top ten hold around a tenth. The entry originates in a study of T cells in Graves' hyperthyroidism and ophthalmopathy. This clonotype was sampled from a woman in her late teens or twenties with Graves' hyperthyroidism. Sample: blood.

The CDR3 DNA is TGTGCCAGCAGTATCGGGGGGGGTCCAGATACGCAGTATTTT. Protein product: CASSIGGGPDTQYF. The chain joins TRBV12-3 or TRBV12-4 to TRBJ2-3; 8 bases map to TRBD2. Losses at the gene ends were 5 bases for V and 4 bases for J; bases not matched to a gene: 5. This CDR3 contains 14 residues.